The 8 T cell receptor beta chains below were found in one sample sequenced in a study of T cell responses to AZD1222 COVID-19 vaccine. The repertoire was sequenced with immunoSEQ multiplex PCR; TCRdb's copy has only in-frame clones and lacks some. The sample includes about 56,000 clones, approximately 83% of them seen just once. Sequenced material: peripheral blood, taken on day 0 of AZD1222 vaccination. These receptors came from an adult in good health.

The chain uses TRBV30 and TRBJ1-2, with D perhaps matching TRBD1 (6 bases). Trimming pared 0 bases from V and 0 bases from J, leaving 14 bases between. The CDR3 is made up of 16 amino acids. The germline CDR1 and CDR2 sequences are GTSNPN and SVGIG (reference sequence). CDR3 DNA: TGTGCCTGGAGTGTATTAAGGGGGGCGCCTAACTATGGCTACACCTTC. Protein product: CAWSVLRGAPNYGYTF.

V and J are TRBV6-1 and TRBJ1-2; no definite D call. Germline V gene sequence: CDR1 MNHNS, CDR2 SASEGT. Between the trimmed V and J ends, which lost 3 bases and 8 bases, there was a span of 16 bases. CDR3 length: 14 amino acids. The chain's CDR3 is CASSDLVGFRGYTF. CDR3 nucleotide sequence: TGTGCCAGCAGTGATCTGGTTGGGTTTAGGGGCTACACCTTC.

The chain employs TRBV4-1 and TRBJ1-2, with TRBD1 identical over 7 bases. The V gene's germline CDR1 is MGHRA and CDR2 YSYEKL. The V and J ends lost 0 bases and 3 bases, in that order; junction bases with no gene match: 10. CDR3 length: 17 residues. CDR3 bases: TGCGCCAGCAGCCAAGATAGTTCAGGGGGGGTTTACTATGGCTACACCTTC. Its translation is CASSQDSSGGVYYGYTF.

This clone showed up just once. The chain links TRBV7-2 to TRBJ1-5; a possible D gene is TRBD1 (5 bases). Germline loops: CDR1 SGHTA, CDR2 FQGNSA. This CDR3 has 14 amino acids. V shed 3 bases and J shed 7 bases, with 13 bases lying between them. The CDR3 nucleotides are TGTGCCAGCAGCTTCGGGTATGGGGGACAGCCCCAGCATTTT. Protein product: CASSFGYGGQPQHF.

The rearrangement uses TRBV15 and TRBJ2-1, with D perhaps TRBD2 (6 bases). CDR3 length: 16 amino acids. Trimming took 2 bases from V and 4 from J, leaving 15 bases between them. From germline, CDR1 is LNHNV and CDR2 YYDKDF (reference sequence). CDR3 residues: CATSRNGLAKYNEQFF. CDR3 nucleotide sequence: TGTGCCACCAGCAGAAATGGTCTAGCGAAGTACAATGAGCAGTTCTTC.

The chain couples TRBV6-5 to TRBJ1-2; TRBD1 is a possible D gene (6 bases). V lost 6 bases to trimming and J lost 1 base, with 15 bases between them. There are 15 residues in the CDR3. Germline V gives CDR1 MNHEY, CDR2 SVGAGI. In DNA, the CDR3 is TGTGCCAGCAGGGGCTGGGGGGCCCATAACTATGGCTACACCTTC. It codes for CASRGWGAHNYGYTF.

The chain links TRBV6-5 to TRBJ2-5; TRBD1 is a possible D gene (5 bases). V shed 6 bases and J shed 4 bases, with 18 bases lying between them. CDR3 length: 15 residues. Germline V gene lookup returns CDR1 MNHEY and CDR2 SVGAGI. The CDR3 reads CASRKGVVIGETQYF. The CDR3 DNA is TGTGCCAGCAGAAAAGGGGTTGTTATTGGAGAGACCCAGTACTTC.

The chain links TRBV2 to TRBJ1-2; weak D call: TRBD1 (5 bases). This CDR3 comprises 13 residues. Per the germline V gene, CDR1 is SNHLY and CDR2 is FYNNEI. With 6 bases removed from V and 8 bases from J, the gap between germline ends came to 16 bases. CDR3 loop: CASRGTEANGYTF. For the CDR3, the DNA is TGTGCCAGCAGGGGGACCGAAGCTAACGGCTACACCTTC.